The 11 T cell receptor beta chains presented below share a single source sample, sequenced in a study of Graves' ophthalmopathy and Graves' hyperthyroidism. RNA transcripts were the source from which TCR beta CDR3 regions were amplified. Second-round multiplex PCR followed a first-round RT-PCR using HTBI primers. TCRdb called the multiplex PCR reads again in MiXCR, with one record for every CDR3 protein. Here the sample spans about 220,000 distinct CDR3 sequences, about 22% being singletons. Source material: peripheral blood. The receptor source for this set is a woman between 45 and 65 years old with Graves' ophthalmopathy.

The CDR3 region is CASIEQGYITDTQYF. The DNA for the CDR3 is TGTGCCAGCATTGAACAGGGTTACATCACAGATACGCAGTATTTT. This chain links TRBV12-3 or TRBV12-4 with TRBJ2-3, with D possibly matching TRBD1 (6 bases). The CDR3 contains 15 residues. Trimming removed 7 bases from V and 2 bases from J, with 16 bases in between.

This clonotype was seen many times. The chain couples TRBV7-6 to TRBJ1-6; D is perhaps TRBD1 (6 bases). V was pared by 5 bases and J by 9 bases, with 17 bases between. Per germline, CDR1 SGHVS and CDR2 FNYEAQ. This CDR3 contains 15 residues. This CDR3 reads CASSNQQGKSSPLHF. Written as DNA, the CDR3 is TGTGCCAGCAGCAACCAACAGGGAAAAAGTTCACCCCTCCACTTT.

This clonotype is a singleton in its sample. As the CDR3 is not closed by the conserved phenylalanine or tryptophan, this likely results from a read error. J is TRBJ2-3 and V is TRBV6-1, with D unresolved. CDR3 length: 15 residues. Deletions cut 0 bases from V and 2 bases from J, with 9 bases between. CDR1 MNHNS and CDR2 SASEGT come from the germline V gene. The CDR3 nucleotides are TGTGCCAGCAGTGAAGCGGACGCCCACACAGATACGCAGTATTCT. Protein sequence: CASSEADAHTDTQYS.

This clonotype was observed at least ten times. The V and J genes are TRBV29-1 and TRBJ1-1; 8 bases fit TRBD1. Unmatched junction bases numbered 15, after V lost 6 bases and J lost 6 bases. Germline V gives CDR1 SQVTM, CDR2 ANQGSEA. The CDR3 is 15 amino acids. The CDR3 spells CSVDQGARRFSEAFF. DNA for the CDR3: TGCAGCGTGGACCAGGGGGCGCGGAGGTTCTCTGAAGCTTTCTTT.

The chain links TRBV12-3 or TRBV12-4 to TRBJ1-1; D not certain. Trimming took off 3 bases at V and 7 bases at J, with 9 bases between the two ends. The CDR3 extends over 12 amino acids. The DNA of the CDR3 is TGTGCCAGCAGTTTTTCAGAAAATGAAGCTTTCTTT. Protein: CASSFSENEAFF.

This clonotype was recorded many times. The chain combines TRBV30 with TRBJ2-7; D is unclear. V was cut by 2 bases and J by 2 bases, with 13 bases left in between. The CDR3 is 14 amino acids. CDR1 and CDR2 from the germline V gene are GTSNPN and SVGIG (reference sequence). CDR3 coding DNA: TGTGCCTGGAGTCCCCTGTACGGAACCTACGAGCAGTACTTC. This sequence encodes CAWSPLYGTYEQYF.

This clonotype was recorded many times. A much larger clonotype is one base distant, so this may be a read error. CDR3 residues: CANSQFDSGRETQYF. CDR3 DNA: TGTGCCAACAGCCAATTTGATAGCGGGAGAGAGACCCAGTACTTC. The chain joins TRBV14 to TRBJ2-5; 9 bases agree with TRBD2. From germline, CDR1 is SGHDN and CDR2 FVKESK. The CDR3 totals 15 residues.

CDR3 loop: CASRAAHNEQFF. The CDR3 nucleotides are TGTGCCAGCAGGGCAGCGCACAATGAGCAGTTCTTC. The rearrangement links TRBV11-2 to TRBJ2-1; no firm D call. V lost 6 bases, J lost 5 bases, and 8 bases lay in between. This CDR3 has 12 residues. The V gene's germline CDR1 is SGHAT and CDR2 FQNNGV. Full variable domain (rest looked up from reference TRBV11-2 and TRBJ2-1): EAGVAQSPRYKIIEKRQSVAFWCNPISGHATLYWYQQILGQGPKLLIQFQNNGVVDDSQLPKDRFSAERLKGVDSTLKIQPAKLEDSAVYLCASRAAHNEQFFGPGTRLTVL.

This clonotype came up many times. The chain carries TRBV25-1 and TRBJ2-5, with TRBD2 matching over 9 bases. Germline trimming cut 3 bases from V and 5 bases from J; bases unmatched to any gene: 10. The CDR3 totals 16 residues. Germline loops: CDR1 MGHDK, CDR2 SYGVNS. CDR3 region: CASSDRGLAGGETQYF. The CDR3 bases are TGTGCCAGCAGTGATCGAGGACTGGCGGGGGGGGAGACCCAGTACTTC.

The CDR3 reads CASSPLLSFRDLNTEAFF. The CDR3 DNA sequence: TGTGCCAGCAGCCCACTATTGTCATTTCGGGATCTGAACACTGAAGCTTTCTTT. This chain connects TRBV4-2 to TRBJ1-1, with D unclear. V gave up 4 bases and J gave up 0 bases, with 21 bases separating them. From germline, CDR1 is LGHNA and CDR2 YNFKEQ. The CDR3 sequence is 18 residues long.

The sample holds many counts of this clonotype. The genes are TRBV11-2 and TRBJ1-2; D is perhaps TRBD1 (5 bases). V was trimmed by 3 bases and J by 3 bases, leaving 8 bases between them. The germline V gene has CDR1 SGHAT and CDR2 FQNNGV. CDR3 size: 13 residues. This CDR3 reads CASSFGRDYGYTF. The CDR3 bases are TGTGCCAGCAGCTTCGGCAGGGACTATGGCTACACCTTC.